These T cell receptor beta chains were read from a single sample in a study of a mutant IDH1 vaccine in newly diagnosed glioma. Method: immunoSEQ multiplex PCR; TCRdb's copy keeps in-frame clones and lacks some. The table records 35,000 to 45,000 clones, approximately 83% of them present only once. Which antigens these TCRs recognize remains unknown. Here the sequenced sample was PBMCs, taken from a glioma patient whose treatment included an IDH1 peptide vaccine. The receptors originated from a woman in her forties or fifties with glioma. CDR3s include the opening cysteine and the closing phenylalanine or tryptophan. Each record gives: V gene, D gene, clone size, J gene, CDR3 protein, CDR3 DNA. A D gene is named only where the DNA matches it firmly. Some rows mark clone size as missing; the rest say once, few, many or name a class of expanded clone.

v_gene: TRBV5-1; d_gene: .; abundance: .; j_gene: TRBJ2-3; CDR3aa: CASSLGSGADTQYF; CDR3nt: TGCGCCAGCAGCTTGGGGTCAGGGGCCGATACGCAGTATTTT
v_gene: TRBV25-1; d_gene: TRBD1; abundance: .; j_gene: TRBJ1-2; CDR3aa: CASSEVDRRYGYTF; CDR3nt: TGTGCCAGCAGTGAGGTGGACAGGAGGTATGGCTACACCTTC
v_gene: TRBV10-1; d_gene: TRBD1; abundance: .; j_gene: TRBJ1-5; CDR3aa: CASRFRGQPQHF; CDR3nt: TGCGCCAGCAGGTTCAGGGGGCAGCCCCAGCATTTT
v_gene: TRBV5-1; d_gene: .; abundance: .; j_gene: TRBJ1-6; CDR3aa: CASSPRAGTNNSPLHF; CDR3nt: TGCGCCAGCAGCCCCCGTGCGGGTACGAATAATTCACCCCTCCACTTT
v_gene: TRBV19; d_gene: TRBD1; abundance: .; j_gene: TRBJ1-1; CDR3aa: CASSITGQGLATEAFF; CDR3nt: TGTGCCAGTAGTATAACGGGACAGGGGCTGGCCACTGAAGCTTTCTTT
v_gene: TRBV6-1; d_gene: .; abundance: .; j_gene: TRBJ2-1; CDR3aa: CASGKDIYNEQFF; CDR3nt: TGTGCCAGCGGGAAGGACATTTACAATGAGCAGTTCTTC
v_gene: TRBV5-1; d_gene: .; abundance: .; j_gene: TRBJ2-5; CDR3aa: CASSIQGSQETQYF; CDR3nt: TGCGCCAGCAGCATCCAGGGGTCCCAAGAGACCCAGTACTTC
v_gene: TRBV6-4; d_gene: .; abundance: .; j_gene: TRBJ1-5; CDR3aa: CASSPGSNQPQHF; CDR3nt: TGTGCCAGCAGTCCCGGGAGCAATCAGCCCCAGCATTTT
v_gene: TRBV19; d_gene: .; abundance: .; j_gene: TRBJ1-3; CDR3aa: CASSITGNSGNTIYF; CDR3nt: TGTGCCAGTAGTATTACAGGGAACTCTGGAAACACCATATATTTT
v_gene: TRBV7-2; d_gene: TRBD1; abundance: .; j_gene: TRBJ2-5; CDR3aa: CASRDRDRVGETQYF; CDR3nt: TGTGCCAGCAGGGACCGGGACAGGGTGGGAGAGACCCAGTACTTC
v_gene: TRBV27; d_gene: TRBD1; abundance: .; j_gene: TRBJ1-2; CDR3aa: CASSPGTGWDGYTF; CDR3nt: TGTGCCAGCAGCCCCGGGACAGGGTGGGATGGCTACACCTTC
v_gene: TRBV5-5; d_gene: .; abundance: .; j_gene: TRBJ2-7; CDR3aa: CASSLALLDYEQYF; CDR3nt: TGTGCCAGCAGCTTAGCGCTGCTGGACTACGAGCAGTACTTC
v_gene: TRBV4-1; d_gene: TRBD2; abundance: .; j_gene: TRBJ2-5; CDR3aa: CASSLPGGYQETQYF; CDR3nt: TGCGCCAGCAGCCTCCCGGGGGGGTACCAAGAGACCCAGTACTTC
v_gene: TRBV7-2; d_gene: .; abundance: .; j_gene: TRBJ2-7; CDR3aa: CASSLPPGAGSYEQYF; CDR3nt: TGTGCCAGCAGCTTACCCCCGGGAGCGGGCTCCTACGAGCAGTACTTC
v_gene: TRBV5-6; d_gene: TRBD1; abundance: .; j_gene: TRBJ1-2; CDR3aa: CASSPGQGVYGYTF; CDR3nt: TGTGCCAGCAGCCCTGGACAGGGGGTCTATGGCTACACCTTC
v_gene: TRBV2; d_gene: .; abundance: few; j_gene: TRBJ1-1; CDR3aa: CASTQDDTEAFF; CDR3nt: TGTGCCAGCACCCAGGATGACACTGAAGCTTTCTTT
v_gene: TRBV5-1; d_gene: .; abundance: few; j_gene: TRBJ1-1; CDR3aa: CASSLGGNEAFF; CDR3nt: TGCGCCAGCAGCTTGGGCGGGAATGAAGCTTTCTTT
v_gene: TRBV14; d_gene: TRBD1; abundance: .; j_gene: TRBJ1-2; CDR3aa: CASSQAKQGSYGYTF; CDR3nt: TGTGCCAGCAGCCAAGCGAAACAGGGGTCCTATGGCTACACCTTC
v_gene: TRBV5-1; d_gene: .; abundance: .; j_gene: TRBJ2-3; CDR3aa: CASSLDEGARDTQYF; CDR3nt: TGCGCCAGCAGCTTGGATGAAGGGGCCCGGGATACGCAGTATTTT
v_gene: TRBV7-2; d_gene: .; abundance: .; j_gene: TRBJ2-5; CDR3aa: CASSLGPPGTGETQYF; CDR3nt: TGTGCCAGCAGCTTAGGTCCGCCAGGCACGGGAGAGACCCAGTACTTC
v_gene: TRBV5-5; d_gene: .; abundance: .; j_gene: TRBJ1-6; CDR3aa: CASSESWTVNSPLHF; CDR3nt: TGTGCCAGCAGCGAGTCATGGACAGTTAATTCACCCCTCCACTTT
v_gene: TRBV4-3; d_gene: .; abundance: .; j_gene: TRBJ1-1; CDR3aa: CASSQGLVGRTEAFF; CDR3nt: TGCGCCAGCAGCCAAGGTTTAGTAGGGAGGACTGAAGCTTTCTTT
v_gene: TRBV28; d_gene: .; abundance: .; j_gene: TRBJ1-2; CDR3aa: CASRRGGDNYGYTF; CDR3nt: TGTGCCAGCCGTCGTGGCGGAGACAACTATGGCTACACCTTC
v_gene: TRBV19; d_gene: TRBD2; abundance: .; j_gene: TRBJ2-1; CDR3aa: CASLLSGGIHNEQFF; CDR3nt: TGTGCCAGTCTCCTTAGCGGGGGGATACACAATGAGCAGTTCTTC
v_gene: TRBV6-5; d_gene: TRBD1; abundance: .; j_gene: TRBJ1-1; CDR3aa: CASSWTGSPEAFF; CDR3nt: TGTGCCAGCAGTTGGACAGGGTCTCCTGAAGCTTTCTTT
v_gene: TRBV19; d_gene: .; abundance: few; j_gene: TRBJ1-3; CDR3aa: CASTAQGGHLTIYF; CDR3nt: TGTGCCAGTACCGCTCAAGGGGGGCATCTCACCATATATTTT
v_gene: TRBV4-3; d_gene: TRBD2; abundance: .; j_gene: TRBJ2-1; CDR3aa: CASSQEPLAAYNEQFF; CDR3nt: TGCGCCAGCAGCCAAGAGCCCCTAGCGGCCTACAATGAGCAGTTCTTC
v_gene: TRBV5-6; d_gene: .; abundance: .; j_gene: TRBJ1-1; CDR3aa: CASSRGLGNTEAFF; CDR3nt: TGTGCCAGCAGCCGGGGTCTTGGGAACACTGAAGCTTTCTTT
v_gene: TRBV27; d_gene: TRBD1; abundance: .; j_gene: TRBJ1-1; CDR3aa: CASSLKSGQGRMNTEAFF; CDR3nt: TGTGCCAGCAGCCTAAAGTCCGGACAGGGGAGGATGAACACTGAAGCTTTCTTT
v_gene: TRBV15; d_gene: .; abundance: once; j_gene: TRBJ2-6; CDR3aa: CATSSWVGLGANVLTF; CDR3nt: TGTGCCACCAGCTCCTGGGTGGGGTTAGGGGCCAACGTCCTGACTTTC
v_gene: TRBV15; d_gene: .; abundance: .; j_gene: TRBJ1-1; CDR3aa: CATSRDSGRPNTEAFF; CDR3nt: TGTGCCACCAGCAGAGATTCGGGACGGCCGAACACTGAAGCTTTCTTT
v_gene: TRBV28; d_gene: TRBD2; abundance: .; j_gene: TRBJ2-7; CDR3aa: CAAWDSGGTQQYF; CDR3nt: TGTGCCGCATGGGATAGCGGGGGGACCCAGCAGTACTTC
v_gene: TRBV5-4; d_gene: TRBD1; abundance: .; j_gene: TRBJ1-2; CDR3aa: CASGGQGNYGYTF; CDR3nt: TGTGCCAGCGGGGGACAGGGCAACTATGGCTACACCTTC
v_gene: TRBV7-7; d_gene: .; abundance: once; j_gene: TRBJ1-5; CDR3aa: CASSPGTNQPQHF; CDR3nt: TGTGCTAGCTCCCCGGGGACTAATCAGCCCCAGCATTTT
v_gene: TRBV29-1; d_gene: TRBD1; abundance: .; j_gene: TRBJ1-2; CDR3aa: CSVTQGDYGYTF; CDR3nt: TGCAGCGTTACACAGGGGGACTATGGCTACACCTTC
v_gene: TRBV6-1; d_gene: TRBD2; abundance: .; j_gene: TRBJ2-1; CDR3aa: CASSPIAGADNEQFF; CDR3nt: TGTGCCAGCAGTCCAATAGCGGGGGCTGACAATGAGCAGTTCTTC
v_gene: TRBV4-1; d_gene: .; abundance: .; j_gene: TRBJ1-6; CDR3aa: CASAGGYSPLHF; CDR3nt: TGCGCCAGCGCAGGTGGCTATTCACCCCTCCACTTT
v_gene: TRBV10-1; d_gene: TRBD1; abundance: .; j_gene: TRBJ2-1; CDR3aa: CASCGTGDNEQFF; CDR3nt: TGCGCCAGCTGCGGGACAGGGGACAATGAGCAGTTCTTC
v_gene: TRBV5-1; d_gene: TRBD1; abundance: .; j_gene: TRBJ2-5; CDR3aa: CASSSQGIAQETQYF; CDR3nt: TGCGCCAGCAGCTCACAGGGGATCGCGCAAGAGACCCAGTACTTC
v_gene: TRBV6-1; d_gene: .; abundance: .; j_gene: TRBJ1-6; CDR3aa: CASSGDGSSPLHF; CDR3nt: TGTGCCAGCAGTGGGGATGGTAGTTCACCCCTCCACTTT
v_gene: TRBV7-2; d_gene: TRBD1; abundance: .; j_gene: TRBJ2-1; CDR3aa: CASSLRFVGGTGTYNEQFF; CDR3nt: TGTGCCAGCAGCTTACGGTTCGTAGGCGGGACAGGGACCTACAATGAGCAGTTCTTC
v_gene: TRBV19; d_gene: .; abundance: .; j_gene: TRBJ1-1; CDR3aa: CASSMGTEAFF; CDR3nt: TGTGCCAGTAGTATGGGAACTGAAGCTTTCTTT
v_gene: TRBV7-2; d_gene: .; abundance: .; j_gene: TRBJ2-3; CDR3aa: CASSLDYYTDTQYF; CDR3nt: TGTGCCAGCAGCTTAGATTATTACACAGATACGCAGTATTTT
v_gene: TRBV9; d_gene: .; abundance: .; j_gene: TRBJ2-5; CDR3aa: CASSVAGAQETQYF; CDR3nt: TGTGCCAGCAGCGTCGCAGGGGCTCAAGAGACCCAGTACTTC
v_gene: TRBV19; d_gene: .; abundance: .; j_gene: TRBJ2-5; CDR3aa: CASSIDHTYQETQYF; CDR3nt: TGTGCCAGTAGTATAGACCACACGTACCAAGAGACCCAGTACTTC